Here is one T cell receptor (beta chain) with its context. Its antigen is not known. A J-beta primer mix and a sample-barcoded 5' primer were used in a second PCR of roughly 6 to 11 cycles. TCRdb analysed the 5' RACE reads with MiXCR anew, one entry per CDR3 protein. The sample carries about a million distinct CDR3 sequences, roughly 51% recorded once. Per individual sample, total RNA of at least 6 micrograms was extracted. The CDR3 sequence is 13 residues long. Germline CDR1 SQVTM, CDR2 ANQGSEA. The V gene lost 3 bases and the J gene lost 9 bases, with 15 bases spanning the gap. This sample was included in a study of blood T cells in healthy people across ages. Study results and limitations: Diversity figures based on one million T cells were deemed too low. TCR beta diversity per million T cells fell roughly linearly with age.

Input material: blood. This chain connects TRBV29-1 to TRBJ2-1; TRBD2 is a possible D gene (5 bases). This receptor was identified in a woman between 55 and 75 years old in good health. The CDR3 loop is CSVEGETGLEQFF. The CDR3 DNA follows: TGCAGCGTTGAGGGAGAGACTGGCCTTGAGCAGTTCTTC.